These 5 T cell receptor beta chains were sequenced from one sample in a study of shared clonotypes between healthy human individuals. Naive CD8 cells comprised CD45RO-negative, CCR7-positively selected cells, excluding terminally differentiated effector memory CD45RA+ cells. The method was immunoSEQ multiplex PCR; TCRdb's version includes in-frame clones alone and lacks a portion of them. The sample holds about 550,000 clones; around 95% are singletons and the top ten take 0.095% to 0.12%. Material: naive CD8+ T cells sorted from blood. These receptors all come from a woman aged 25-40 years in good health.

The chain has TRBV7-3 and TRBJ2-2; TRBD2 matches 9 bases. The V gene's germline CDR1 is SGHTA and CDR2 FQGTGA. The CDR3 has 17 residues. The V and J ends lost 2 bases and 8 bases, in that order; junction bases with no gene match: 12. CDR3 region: CASSLLGLAGNSGELFF. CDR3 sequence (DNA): TGTGCCAGCAGCTTATTAGGGCTAGCGGGAAATTCGGGGGAGCTGTTTTTT.

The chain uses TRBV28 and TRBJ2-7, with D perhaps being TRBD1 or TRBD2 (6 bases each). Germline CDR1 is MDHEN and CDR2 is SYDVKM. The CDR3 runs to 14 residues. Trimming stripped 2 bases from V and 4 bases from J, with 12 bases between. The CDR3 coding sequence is TGTGCCAGCAGTTTAATGGGGGGCGCGTACGAGCAGTACTTC. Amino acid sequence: CASSLMGGAYEQYF.

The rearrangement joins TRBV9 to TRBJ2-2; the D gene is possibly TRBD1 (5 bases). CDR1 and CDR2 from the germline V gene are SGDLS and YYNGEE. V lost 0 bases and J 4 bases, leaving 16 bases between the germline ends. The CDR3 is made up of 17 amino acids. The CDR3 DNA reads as TGTGCCAGCAGCGTAGTTGTTGCGACAGCCGGCACCGGGGAGCTGTTTTTT. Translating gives CASSVVVATAGTGELFF.

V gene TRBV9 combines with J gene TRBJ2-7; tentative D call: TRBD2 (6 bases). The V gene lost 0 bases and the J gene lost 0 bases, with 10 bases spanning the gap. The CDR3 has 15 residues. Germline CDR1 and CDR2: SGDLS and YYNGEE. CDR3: CASSVGSGTSYEQYF. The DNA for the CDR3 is TGTGCCAGCAGCGTAGGTAGCGGAACCTCCTACGAGCAGTACTTC.

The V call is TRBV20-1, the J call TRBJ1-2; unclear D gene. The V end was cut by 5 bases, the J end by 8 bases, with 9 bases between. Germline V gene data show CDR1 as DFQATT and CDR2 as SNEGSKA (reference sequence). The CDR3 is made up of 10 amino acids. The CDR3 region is CSAGSSGYTF. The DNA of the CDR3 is TGCAGTGCTGGATCGAGCGGCTACACCTTC.